The 3 T cell receptor beta chains below were found in one sample sequenced in a study of OX40 agonist ivuxolimab in advanced cancers. Profiled with immunoSEQ multiplex PCR; TCRdb holds only in-frame clones, not every one. The repertoire consists of around 67,000 clones, with 75% to 90% occurring once and the leading ten covering 1.2%. Sequences were derived from CD4+ or CD8+ T cells sorted from blood, sampled in a trial of the OX40 agonist ivuxolimab. Receptors originate from an adult with an advanced solid tumor such as melanoma, head and neck, liver or kidney cancer.

This clone occurred once. V gene TRBV19 combines with J gene TRBJ2-7; TRBD1 aligns across 9 bases. Germline CDR1 is LNHDA and CDR2 is SQIVND (reference sequence). The V segment lost 4 bases and the J segment 3 bases; nucleotides outside the gene matches: 10. CDR3 length: 16 amino acids. The CDR3 spells CASSTTTGGNVYEQYF. Here the CDR3 DNA reads TGTGCCAGTAGTACCACAACAGGGGGCAACGTCTACGAGCAGTACTTC.

The rearrangement links TRBV4-1 to TRBJ2-3; 16 bases map to TRBD2. V lost 1 base to trimming and J lost 3 bases; unmatched junction nucleotides: 7. CDR3 length: 19 residues. Germline assignment: CDR1 MGHRA and CDR2 YSYEKL. This CDR3 is CASSQVPGLAGGPTDTQYF. As DNA, the CDR3 is TGCGCCAGCAGCCAAGTCCCGGGACTAGCGGGGGGGCCGACAGATACGCAGTATTTT.

This rearrangement joins TRBV28 to TRBJ1-3, with D tentatively TRBD1 (5 bases). V was cut by 3 bases and J by 4 bases, with 13 bases left in between. Germline lookup yields CDR1 MDHEN and CDR2 SYDVKM. The CDR3 extends over 15 amino acids. CDR3 amino acids: CASSLVQAGGNTIYF. As DNA, the CDR3 is TGTGCCAGCAGTTTGGTACAGGCGGGAGGAAACACCATATATTTT. Variable domain in full (rest from reference TRBV28 and TRBJ1-3): DVKVTQSSRYLVKRTGEKVFLECVQDMDHENMFWYRQDPGLGLRLIYFSYDVKMKEKGDIPEGYSVSREKKERFSLILESASTNQTSMYLCASSLVQAGGNTIYFGEGSWLTVV.